A selection of T cell receptor beta chains follows, all from one sample in a study of cytomegalovirus exposure and HLA in healthy donors. Here immunoSEQ multiplex PCR was the method, and the copy in TCRdb shows in-frame clones only, minus some. Here the sample spans about 160,000 clones, roughly three quarters being singletons. Sequencing was performed on PBMCs. Receptors were obtained from a human donor in good health. Both conserved end residues are part of each CDR3.

V gene	J gene	CDR3 length	CDR3 protein
TRBV7-2	TRBJ2-7	13	CASSLPTAGEQYF
TRBV6-5	TRBJ2-1	13	CASRPPGHNEQFF
TRBV28	TRBJ1-1	15	CASSLEEAGNTEAFF
TRBV28	TRBJ2-7	12	CASSLTGGEQYF
TRBV19	TRBJ2-3	15	CASSTIAVRTDTQYF
TRBV7-2	TRBJ1-2	16	CASSPGVGGQGEGYTF
TRBV30	TRBJ2-5	14	CACPPGQGQETQYF
TRBV7-9	TRBJ1-1	17	CASSLFPGQGRNTEAFF
TRBV5-4	TRBJ2-4	15	CASSTPGGGKNIQYF
TRBV6-1	TRBJ2-2	15	CASSEGPGGPGELFF
TRBV7-2	TRBJ1-2	16	CASSSAVRVEDYGYTF
TRBV11-2	TRBJ2-7	15	CASSLDEQAPWEQYF
TRBV18	TRBJ2-7	17	CASSPPGGAGGGNEQYF
TRBV7-6	TRBJ1-4	15	CASSFGPSVNEKLFF
TRBV4-1	TRBJ2-3	21	CASSQEGGGLAGAASTDTQYF
TRBV6-5	TRBJ1-1	12	CAAGGEYTEAFF